The 13 T cell receptor beta chains listed next were all sequenced from one sample in a study of identical twins. TCRdb independently ran MiXCR on the 5' RACE reads; one entry per CDR3 protein. The sample includes approximately 230,000 distinct CDR3 sequences, roughly an eighth of them seen just once. Sequenced material: memory (CD45RO+) T cells sorted from blood. The origin of the receptors is a woman aged 18-29 years in good health.

This clonotype was recorded at least ten times. V usage is TRBV29-1 and J usage is TRBJ2-1; no definite D call. V lost 4 bases, J lost 1 base, and 17 bases lay in between. This CDR3 comprises 16 residues. CDR1 and CDR2 (germline): SQVTM, ANQGSEA. CDR3 residues: CSVALGSIVSYNEQFF. CDR3 in DNA: TGCAGCGTTGCCTTAGGATCCATCGTTTCCTACAATGAGCAGTTCTTC.

The V and J genes are TRBV6-5 and TRBJ1-1; D perhaps matches TRBD1 (5 bases). Germline loops: CDR1 MNHEY, CDR2 SVGAGI. This CDR3 has 18 amino acids. Trimming took 2 bases from V and 0 from J, leaving 19 bases between them. The CDR3 region is CASSYDGRGWGMNTEAFF. The DNA for the CDR3 is TGTGCCAGCAGTTACGATGGGCGGGGGTGGGGAATGAACACTGAAGCTTTCTTT.

The gene calls are TRBV20-1 and TRBJ1-1; possible D gene TRBD1, 5 bases. Trimming removed 3 bases from V and 2 bases from J, with 10 bases in between. The germline gives CDR1 DFQATT, CDR2 SNEGSKA (reference sequence). CDR3 length: 13 residues. The CDR3 region is CSASRDPNTEAFF. CDR3 DNA sequence: TGCAGTGCTAGTAGGGACCCCAACACTGAAGCTTTCTTT.

The chain is built from TRBV29-1 and TRBJ2-7; TRBD2 aligns across 9 bases. The CDR3 has 14 amino acids. V was clipped by 7 bases and J by 2 bases; unmatched bases: 9. In germline, CDR1 is SQVTM, CDR2 ANQGSEA. CDR3 bases: TGCAGCGCTGGCGGGGGGGGCGCCGCCTACGAGCAGTACTTC. Translation gives CSAGGGGAAYEQYF.

This clonotype was detected only a few times. The rearrangement joins TRBV13 to TRBJ2-1; 11 bases are shared with TRBD2. Trimming took 2 bases from V and 5 from J; bases not matched to a gene: 8. Germline CDR1 PRHDT, CDR2 FYEKMQ (reference sequence). The CDR3 spans 17 residues. CDR3 DNA: TGTGCCAGCAGCTTACCCGTGGGACTAGCGGTAGACAATGAGCAGTTCTTC. Translating gives CASSLPVGLAVDNEQFF.

The V and J genes are TRBV27 and TRBJ1-2, with a possible D match to TRBD1 (5 bases). Germline V gene data show CDR1 as MNHEY and CDR2 as SMNVEV (reference sequence). Trimming shortened V by 3 bases and J by 0 bases, and 11 bases separated the two germline ends. CDR3 length equals 15 residues. The CDR3 here is CASSFSDRSNYGYTF. Here the CDR3 DNA reads TGTGCCAGCAGTTTTTCCGACAGATCTAACTATGGCTACACCTTC.

V usage is TRBV18 and J usage is TRBJ1-6, with TRBD1 matching over 7 bases. Germline V gene data show CDR1 as KGHSH and CDR2 as LQKENI. The CDR3 consists of 18 residues. The ends lost 3 bases at V and 9 bases at J; junction bases unmatched: 17. The DNA for the CDR3 is TGTGCCAGCTCACCGCGGCAGGGACAGTTCTTATATCCTTCACCCCTCCACTTT. Amino acids: CASSPRQGQFLYPSPLHF.

This clonotype was counted a few times. The chain recombines TRBV20-1 with TRBJ2-2; 9 bases match TRBD1. Germline CDR1 is DFQATT and CDR2 is SNEGSKA (reference sequence). J gave up 2 bases and V 3 bases, and 4 bases lay outside the gene matches. This CDR3 contains 15 residues. This CDR3 is CSARSDRGNTGELFF. CDR3 DNA: TGCAGTGCTAGGTCGGACAGGGGCAACACCGGGGAGCTGTTTTTT.

This clonotype was recorded a few times. The genes are TRBV7-2 and TRBJ2-7, with D possibly matching TRBD2 (5 bases). The V end lost 8 bases, the J end lost 2 bases, and 19 bases lay between the germline ends. Germline V lookup: CDR1 SGHTA, CDR2 FQGNSA. This CDR3 comprises 15 residues. This CDR3 reads CASHPRGSLTYEQYF. CDR3 bases: TGTGCCAGCCATCCCCGTGGGAGCTTAACCTACGAGCAGTACTTC. Looking up the rest from reference TRBV7-2 and TRBJ2-7 gives the full variable domain: GAGVSQSPSNKVTEKGKDVELRCDPISGHTALYWYRQSLGQGLEFLIYFQGNSAPDKSGLPSDRFSAERTGGSVSTLTIQRTQQEDSAVYLCASHPRGSLTYEQYFGPGTRLTVT.

V gene TRBV9 combines with J gene TRBJ2-3, with TRBD2 matching 9 bases. The CDR3 runs 15 residues. CDR1 and CDR2 (germline): SGDLS, YYNGEE. With 4 bases clipped from V and 6 bases from J, the junction kept 9 bases outside the gene matches. The CDR3 here is CASSPWRGGGDTQYF. CDR3 sequence (DNA): TGTGCCAGCAGCCCCTGGCGGGGGGGCGGGGATACGCAGTATTTT.

This clonotype was found a few times. The rearrangement uses TRBV3-1 and TRBJ2-2, with 11 bases that match TRBD2. The CDR3 runs 19 residues. The junction had 12 bases not matched to a gene; V was cut back by 0 bases and J by 6 bases. CDR1 LGHDT and CDR2 YNNKEL come from the germline V gene (reference sequence). The CDR3 reads CASSQDRTSGGWHPGELFF. CDR3 coding DNA: TGTGCCAGCAGCCAAGATCGCACTAGCGGGGGATGGCACCCCGGGGAGCTGTTTTTT.

This clonotype was seen only a few times. The chain recombines TRBV5-1 with TRBJ2-2, with 10 bases lining up with TRBD1. The J segment lost 5 bases and the V segment lost 0 bases, leaving 4 bases of the junction unmatched. CDR3 size: 16 residues. CDR1 and CDR2 (germline): SGHRS, YFSETQ. CDR3 protein: CASSLARQGATGELFF. The CDR3, as DNA: TGCGCCAGCAGCTTGGCCCGACAGGGGGCGACCGGGGAGCTGTTTTTT.

This clonotype was seen many times. The chain combines TRBV9 with TRBJ2-1; 9 bases match TRBD2. J lost 6 bases, V lost 7 bases, and 8 bases had no gene match. This CDR3 has 14 residues. Germline lookup yields CDR1 SGDLS and CDR2 YYNGEE. This CDR3 reads CASGGGGRVNEQFF. The CDR3 DNA reads TGTGCCAGCGGAGGAGGCGGGAGGGTCAATGAGCAGTTCTTC.